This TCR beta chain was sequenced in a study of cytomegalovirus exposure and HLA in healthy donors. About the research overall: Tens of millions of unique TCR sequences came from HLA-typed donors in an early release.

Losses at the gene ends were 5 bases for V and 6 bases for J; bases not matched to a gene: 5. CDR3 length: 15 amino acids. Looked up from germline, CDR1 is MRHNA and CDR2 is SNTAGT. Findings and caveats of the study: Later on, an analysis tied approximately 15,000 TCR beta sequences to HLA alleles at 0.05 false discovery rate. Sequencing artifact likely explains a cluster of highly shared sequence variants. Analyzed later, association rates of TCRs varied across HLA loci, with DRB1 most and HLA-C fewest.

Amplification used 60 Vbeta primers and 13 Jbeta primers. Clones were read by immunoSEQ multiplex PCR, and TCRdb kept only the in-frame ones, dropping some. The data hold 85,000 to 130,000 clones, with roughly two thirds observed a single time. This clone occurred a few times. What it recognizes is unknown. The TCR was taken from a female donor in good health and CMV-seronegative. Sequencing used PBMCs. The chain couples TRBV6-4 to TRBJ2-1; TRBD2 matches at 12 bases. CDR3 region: CASSPTSGSPNEQFF. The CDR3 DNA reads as TGTGCCAGCAGTCCGACTAGCGGGAGCCCCAATGAGCAGTTCTTC.